The sequence of this T cell receptor (beta chain) was determined in a study of response to subunit inactivated influenza vaccine. Broader study findings: New T cells are recruited in small numbers by each seasonal influenza vaccination, according to the authors' suggestion.

The CDR3 length is 14 residues. Trimming took 6 bases from V and 0 from J, leaving 10 bases between them. Germline loops: CDR1 SEHNR, CDR2 FQNEAQ (reference sequence). Note on this clonotype: Its antigen is undetermined.

TCRdb used MiXCR to reprocess the RT-PCR reads, holding one entry per CDR3 protein. Of approximately 300,000 distinct CDR3 sequences in the sample, around 22% were seen once. This TCR was sampled from a man aged 50 to 69 who received an inactivated influenza vaccine. The sequenced sample was PBMCs from blood, obtained less than 22 months after vaccination. V gene TRBV7-9 combines with J gene TRBJ2-3, with D maybe TRBD2 (7 bases). CDR3 in DNA: TGTGCCAGCAGGGGCGGGGGCAGCACAGATACGCAGTATTTT. It yields the protein CASRGGGSTDTQYF.